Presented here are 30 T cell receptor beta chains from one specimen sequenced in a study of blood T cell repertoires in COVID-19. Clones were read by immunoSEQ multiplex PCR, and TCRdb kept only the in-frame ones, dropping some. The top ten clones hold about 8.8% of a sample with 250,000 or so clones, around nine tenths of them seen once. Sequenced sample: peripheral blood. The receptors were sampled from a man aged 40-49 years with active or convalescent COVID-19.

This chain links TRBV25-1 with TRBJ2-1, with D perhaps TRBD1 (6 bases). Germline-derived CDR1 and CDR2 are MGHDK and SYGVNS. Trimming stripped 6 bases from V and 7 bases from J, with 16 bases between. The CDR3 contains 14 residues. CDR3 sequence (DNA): TGTGCCAGCAGGCGTCCAGGGGCGGAGAATGAGCAGTTCTTC. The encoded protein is CASRRPGAENEQFF.

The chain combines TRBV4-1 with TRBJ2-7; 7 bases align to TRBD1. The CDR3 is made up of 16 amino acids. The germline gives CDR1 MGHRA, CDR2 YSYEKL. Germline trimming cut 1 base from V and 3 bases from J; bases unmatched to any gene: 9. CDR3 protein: CASSQVLPRQGYEQYF. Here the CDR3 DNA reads TGCGCCAGCAGCCAAGTCCTCCCGAGACAGGGCTACGAGCAGTACTTC.

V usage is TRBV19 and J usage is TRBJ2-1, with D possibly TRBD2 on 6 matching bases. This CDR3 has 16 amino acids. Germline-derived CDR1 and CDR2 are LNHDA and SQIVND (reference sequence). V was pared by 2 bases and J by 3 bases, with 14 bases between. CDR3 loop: CASSITGEILYNEQFF. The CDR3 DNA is TGTGCCAGTAGTATAACGGGAGAGATTCTCTACAATGAGCAGTTCTTC.

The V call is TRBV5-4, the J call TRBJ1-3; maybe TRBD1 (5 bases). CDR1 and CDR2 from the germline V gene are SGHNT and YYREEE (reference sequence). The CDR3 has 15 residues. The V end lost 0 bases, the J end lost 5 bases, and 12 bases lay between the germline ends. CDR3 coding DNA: TGTGCCAGCAGCTTGGATATGGGGCCAAGAAACACCATATATTTT. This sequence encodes CASSLDMGPRNTIYF.

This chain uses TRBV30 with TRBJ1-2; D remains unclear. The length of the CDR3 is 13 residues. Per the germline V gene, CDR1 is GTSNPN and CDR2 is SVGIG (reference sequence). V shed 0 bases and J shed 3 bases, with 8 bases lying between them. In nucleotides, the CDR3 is TGTGCCTGGAGTGTCGCGGCTTACTATGGCTACACCTTC. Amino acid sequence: CAWSVAAYYGYTF.

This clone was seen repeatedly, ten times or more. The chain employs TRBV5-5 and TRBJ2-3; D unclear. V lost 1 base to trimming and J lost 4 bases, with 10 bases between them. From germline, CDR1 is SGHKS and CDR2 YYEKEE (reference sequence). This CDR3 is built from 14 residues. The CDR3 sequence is CASSLRVYSDTQYF. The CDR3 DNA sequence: TGTGCCAGCAGCTTGAGAGTTTATTCAGATACGCAGTATTTT.

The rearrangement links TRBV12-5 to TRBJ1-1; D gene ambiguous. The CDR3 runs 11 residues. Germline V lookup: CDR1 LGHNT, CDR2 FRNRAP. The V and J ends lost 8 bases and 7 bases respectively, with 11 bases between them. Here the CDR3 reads CASTRQGEAFF. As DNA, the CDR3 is TGTGCTAGTACCCGACAAGGTGAAGCTTTCTTT.

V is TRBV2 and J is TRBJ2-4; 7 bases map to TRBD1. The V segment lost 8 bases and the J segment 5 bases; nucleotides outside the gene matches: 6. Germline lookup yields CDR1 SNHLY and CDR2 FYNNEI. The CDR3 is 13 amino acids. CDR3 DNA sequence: TGTGCCAGCGTTGCAGGGACAGAAAACATTCAGTACTTC. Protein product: CASVAGTENIQYF.

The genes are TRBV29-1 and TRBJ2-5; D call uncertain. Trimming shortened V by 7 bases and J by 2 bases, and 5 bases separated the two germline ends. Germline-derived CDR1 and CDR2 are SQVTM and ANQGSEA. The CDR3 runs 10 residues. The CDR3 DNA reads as TGCAGCGGGGCGCAAGAGACCCAGTACTTC. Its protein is CSGAQETQYF.

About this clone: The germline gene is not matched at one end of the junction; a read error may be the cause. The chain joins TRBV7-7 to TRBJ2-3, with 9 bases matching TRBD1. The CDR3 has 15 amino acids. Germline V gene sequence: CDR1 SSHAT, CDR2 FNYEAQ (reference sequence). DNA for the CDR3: TGTGCTAGCAGCCCCTGGACAGGGGTGGAAGTTACGCAGTATTTT. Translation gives CASSPWTGVEVTQYF.

CDR3 nucleotide sequence: TGTGCCAGTACGACGGGACAGGGGGCTTTGGGCACTGAAGCTTTCTTT. Protein sequence: CASTTGQGALGTEAFF. This chain links TRBV2 with TRBJ1-1; 12 positions match TRBD1. V lost 9 bases to trimming and J lost 4 bases; unmatched junction nucleotides: 12. CDR3 length: 16 amino acids. Germline-derived CDR1 and CDR2 are SNHLY and FYNNEI.

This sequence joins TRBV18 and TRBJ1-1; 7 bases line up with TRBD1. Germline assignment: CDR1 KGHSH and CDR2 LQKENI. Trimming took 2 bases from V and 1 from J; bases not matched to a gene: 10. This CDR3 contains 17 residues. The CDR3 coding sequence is TGTGCCAGCTCACCAGCGATACGACAGGGCGGGAACACTGAAGCTTTCTTT. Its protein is CASSPAIRQGGNTEAFF.

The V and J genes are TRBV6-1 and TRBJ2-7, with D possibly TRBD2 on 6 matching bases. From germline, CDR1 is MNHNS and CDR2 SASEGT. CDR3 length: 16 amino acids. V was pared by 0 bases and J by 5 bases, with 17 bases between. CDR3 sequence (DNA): TGTGCCAGCAGTGAAGCGGGAGGCAGGGTGGTTCACGAGCAGTACTTC. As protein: CASSEAGGRVVHEQYF.

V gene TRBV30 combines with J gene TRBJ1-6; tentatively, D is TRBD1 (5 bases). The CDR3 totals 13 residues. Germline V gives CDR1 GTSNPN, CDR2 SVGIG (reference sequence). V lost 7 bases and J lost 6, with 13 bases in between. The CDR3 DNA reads TGTGCCTCAACGGGACTCTCTAATTCACCCCTCCACTTT. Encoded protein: CASTGLSNSPLHF.

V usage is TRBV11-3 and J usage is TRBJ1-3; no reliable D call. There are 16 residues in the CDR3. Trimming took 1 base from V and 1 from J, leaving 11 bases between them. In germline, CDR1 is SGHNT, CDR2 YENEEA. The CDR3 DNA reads TGTGCCAGCAGCTTAGGTCCTACAGATTCTGGAAACACCATATATTTT. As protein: CASSLGPTDSGNTIYF.

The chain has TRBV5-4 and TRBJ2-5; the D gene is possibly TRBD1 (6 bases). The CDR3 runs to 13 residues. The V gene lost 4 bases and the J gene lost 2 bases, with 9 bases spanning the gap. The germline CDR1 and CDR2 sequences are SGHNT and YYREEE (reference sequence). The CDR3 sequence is CASSQGGQETQYF. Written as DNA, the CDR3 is TGTGCCAGCAGCCAAGGGGGTCAAGAGACCCAGTACTTC.

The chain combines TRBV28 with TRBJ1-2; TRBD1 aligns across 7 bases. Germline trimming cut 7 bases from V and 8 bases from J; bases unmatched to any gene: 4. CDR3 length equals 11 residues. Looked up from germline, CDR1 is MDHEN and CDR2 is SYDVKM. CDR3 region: CASTTGSGYTF. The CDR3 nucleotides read TGTGCCAGCACGACAGGGAGCGGCTACACCTTC.

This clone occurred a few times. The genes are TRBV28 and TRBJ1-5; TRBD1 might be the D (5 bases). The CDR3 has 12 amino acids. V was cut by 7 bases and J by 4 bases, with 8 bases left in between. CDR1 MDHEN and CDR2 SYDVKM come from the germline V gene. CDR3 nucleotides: TGTGCCAGCATGCAGGGTAATCAGCCCCAGCATTTT. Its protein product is CASMQGNQPQHF.

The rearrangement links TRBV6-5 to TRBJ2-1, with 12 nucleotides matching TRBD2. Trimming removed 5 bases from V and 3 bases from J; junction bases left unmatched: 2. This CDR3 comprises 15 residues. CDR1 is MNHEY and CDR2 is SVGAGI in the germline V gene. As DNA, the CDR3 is TGTGCCAGCAGTCTAGCGGGGGGGTACTACAATGAGCAGTTCTTC. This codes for CASSLAGGYYNEQFF.

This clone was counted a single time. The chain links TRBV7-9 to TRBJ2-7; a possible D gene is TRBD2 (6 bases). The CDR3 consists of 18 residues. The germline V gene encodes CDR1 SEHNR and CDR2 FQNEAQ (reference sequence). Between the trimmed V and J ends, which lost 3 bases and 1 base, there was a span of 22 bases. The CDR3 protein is CASSFLSAGTGESYEQYF. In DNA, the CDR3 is TGTGCCAGCAGCTTTCTCTCCGCCGGGACGGGGGAGTCCTACGAGCAGTACTTC.

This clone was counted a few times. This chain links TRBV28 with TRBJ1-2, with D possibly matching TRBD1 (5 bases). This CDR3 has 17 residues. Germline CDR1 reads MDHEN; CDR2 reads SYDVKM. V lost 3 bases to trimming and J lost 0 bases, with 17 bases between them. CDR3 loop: CASSFSIAPGTNYGYTF. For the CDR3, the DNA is TGTGCCAGCAGTTTCTCAATCGCTCCAGGGACTAACTATGGCTACACCTTC.

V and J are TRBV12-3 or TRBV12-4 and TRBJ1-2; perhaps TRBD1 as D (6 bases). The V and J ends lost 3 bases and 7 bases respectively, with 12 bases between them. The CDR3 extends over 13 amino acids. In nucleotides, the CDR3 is TGTGCCAGCAGTTTTACGGACAGTCTTGGCTACACCTTC. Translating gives CASSFTDSLGYTF.

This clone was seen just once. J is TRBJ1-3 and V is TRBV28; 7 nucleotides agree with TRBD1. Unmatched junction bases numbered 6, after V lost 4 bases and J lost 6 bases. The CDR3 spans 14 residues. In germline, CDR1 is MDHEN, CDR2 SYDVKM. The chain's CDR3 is CASSSGQPSNTIYF. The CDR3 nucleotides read TGTGCCAGCAGTTCGGGACAGCCGTCAAACACCATATATTTT.

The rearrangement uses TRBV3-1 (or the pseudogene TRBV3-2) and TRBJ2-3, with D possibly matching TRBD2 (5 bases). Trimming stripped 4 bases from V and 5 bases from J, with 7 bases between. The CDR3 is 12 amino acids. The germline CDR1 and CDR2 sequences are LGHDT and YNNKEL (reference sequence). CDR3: CASSRGGDTQYF. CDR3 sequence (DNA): TGTGCCAGCAGCCGCGGAGGAGATACGCAGTATTTT.

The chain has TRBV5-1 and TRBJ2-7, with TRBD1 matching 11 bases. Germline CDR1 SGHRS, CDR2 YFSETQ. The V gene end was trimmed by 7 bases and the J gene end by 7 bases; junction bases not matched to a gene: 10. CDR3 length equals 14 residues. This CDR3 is CASGPGTGGEEQYF. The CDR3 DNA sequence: TGCGCCAGCGGACCCGGGACAGGGGGAGAAGAGCAGTACTTC.

The CDR3 bases are TGTGCCAGCAGTGACCAGGGTGGCTACACCTTC. Residues: CASSDQGGYTF. The gene calls are TRBV5-6 and TRBJ1-2, with a tentative D call TRBD1 (5 bases). CDR3 size: 11 residues. Germline V lookup: CDR1 SGHDT, CDR2 YYEEEE. Trimming removed 5 bases from V and 7 bases from J, with 9 bases in between.

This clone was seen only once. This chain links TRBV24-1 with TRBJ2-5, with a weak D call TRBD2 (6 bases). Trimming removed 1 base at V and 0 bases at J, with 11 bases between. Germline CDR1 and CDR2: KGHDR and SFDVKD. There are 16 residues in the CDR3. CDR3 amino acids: CATSDLAGGNQETQYF. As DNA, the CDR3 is TGTGCCACCAGTGATTTAGCGGGTGGAAACCAAGAGACCCAGTACTTC.

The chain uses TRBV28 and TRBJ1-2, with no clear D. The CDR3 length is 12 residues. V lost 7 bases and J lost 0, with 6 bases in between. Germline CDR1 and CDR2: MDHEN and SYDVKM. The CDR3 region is CASTVANYGYTF. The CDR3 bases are TGTGCCAGCACGGTAGCTAACTATGGCTACACCTTC.

In DNA form, the CDR3 reads TGTGCCAGCAGTGGGGAGAGACTGTACGAGCAGTACTTC. The encoded protein is CASSGERLYEQYF. The chain has TRBV2 and TRBJ2-7; D possibly corresponds to TRBD2 (5 bases). Germline loops: CDR1 SNHLY, CDR2 FYNNEI. The CDR3 spans 13 residues. Trimming left V 4 bases short and J 4 bases short, with 11 bases between.

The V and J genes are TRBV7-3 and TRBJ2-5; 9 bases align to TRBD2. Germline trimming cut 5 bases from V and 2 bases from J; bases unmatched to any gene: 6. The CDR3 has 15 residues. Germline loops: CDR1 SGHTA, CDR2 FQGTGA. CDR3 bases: TGTGCCAGCAGCCAAAGACTAGCGGATCAAGAGACCCAGTACTTC. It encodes CASSQRLADQETQYF.